This TCR beta chain was sequenced during a study of CD8 T cells in ankylosing spondylitis. Each CDR3 protein is one row after TCRdb ran MiXCR on the 5' RACE reads. The data show tens of thousands of distinct CDR3 sequences, with around 6% seen just once and approximately 12% held by the top ten. In its sample, this clonotype was seen many times. The antigen is unknown. Regarding the study as a whole: What seemed typical of ankylosing spondylitis blood was a TCR beta motif built from roughly 8 highly homologous variants. Clones linked with disease were CD8+ and fairly uncommon in the peripheral blood.

CDR3 length: 14 residues. CDR1 DFQATT and CDR2 SNEGSKA come from the germline V gene (reference sequence). V dropped 3 bases and J dropped 3 bases, with 14 bases sitting between them. Sequenced material: blood, either unsorted or a sorted T cell fraction (not recorded which). V gene TRBV20-1 combines with J gene TRBJ1-1; unclear D gene. The source of this sequence is a male donor with ankylosing spondylitis or in good health (not recorded which). CDR3 residues: CSARSMPWDTEAFF. The CDR3 region has the DNA TGCAGTGCTAGGAGCATGCCCTGGGACACTGAAGCTTTCTTT.